The 26 T cell receptor beta chains given below trace back to one sample, sequenced in a study of blood T cell repertoires in COVID-19. Assay used: immunoSEQ multiplex PCR; TCRdb lists only in-frame clones, some missing. The repertoire holds about 98,000 clones, around nine tenths seen once, with around 10% in the top ten. The sequencing sample was made of peripheral blood. These receptors all come from a man aged 45-65 years with acute or convalescent COVID-19.

The J gene is TRBJ2-1, the V gene TRBV5-5; 8 bases agree with TRBD2. After removal of 3 bases from V and 0 bases from J, the junction contained 8 bases not matched to a gene. The CDR3 is 17 residues long. Germline CDR1 is SGHKS and CDR2 is YYEKEE (reference sequence). The DNA for the CDR3 is TGTGCCAGCAGCTGGGGGACTAGTAAACTCTCCTACAATGAGCAGTTCTTC. Protein product: CASSWGTSKLSYNEQFF.

The chain is built from TRBV7-9 and TRBJ2-7, with TRBD2 matching over 9 bases. Germline V gives CDR1 SEHNR, CDR2 FQNEAQ (reference sequence). V lost 5 bases and J lost 3; bases outside the gene matches: 8. The CDR3 sequence is 15 residues long. CDR3 residues: CASSRIASGVYEQYF. The CDR3 bases are TGTGCCAGCAGCCGAATAGCTAGCGGGGTCTACGAGCAGTACTTC.

The rearrangement joins TRBV3-1 (or the pseudogene TRBV3-2) to TRBJ2-2; TRBD2 aligns across 10 bases. The V segment lost 0 bases and the J segment 6 bases; nucleotides outside the gene matches: 4. Germline V lookup: CDR1 LGHDT, CDR2 YNNKEL (reference sequence). The CDR3 contains 16 residues. The CDR3: CASSQDASGSAGELFF. CDR3 nucleotide sequence: TGTGCCAGCAGCCAAGACGCTAGCGGGAGCGCCGGGGAGCTGTTTTTT.

The J gene is TRBJ1-4, the V gene TRBV5-1; 12 bases are shared with TRBD1. The CDR3 sequence is 16 residues long. Per the germline V gene, CDR1 is SGHRS and CDR2 is YFSETQ. V lost 3 bases and J lost 7; bases outside the gene matches: 7. CDR3 nucleotide sequence: TGCGCCAGCAGCTCGATGGGACAGGGGGCTGGTGAAAAACTGTTTTTT. Amino acid sequence: CASSSMGQGAGEKLFF.

The chain combines TRBV5-1 with TRBJ2-2, with D perhaps matching TRBD2 (5 bases). Germline values: CDR1 SGHRS, CDR2 YFSETQ. V was trimmed by 4 bases and J by 6 bases, leaving 13 bases between them. The CDR3 length is 14 residues. The CDR3 region is CASSRDLRAGELFF. CDR3 sequence (DNA): TGCGCCAGCAGCCGGGATCTCCGGGCCGGGGAGCTGTTTTTT.

The chain recombines TRBV30 with TRBJ1-3; 7 positions match TRBD1. In germline, CDR1 is GTSNPN, CDR2 SVGIG (reference sequence). J gave up 3 bases and V 1 base, and 3 bases lay outside the gene matches. The CDR3 runs 14 residues. As DNA, the CDR3 is TGTGCCTGGAGTGAAGGACAGGTTGGAAACACCATATATTTT. It codes for CAWSEGQVGNTIYF.

J is TRBJ2-7 and V is TRBV29-1; maybe TRBD1 (6 bases). This CDR3 region has 13 residues. Germline CDR1 and CDR2: SQVTM and ANQGSEA. V lost 4 bases and J lost 2, with 12 bases in between. The CDR3 bases are TGCAGCGTTGGACAGGCTATGACCTACGAGCAGTACTTC. Amino acid sequence: CSVGQAMTYEQYF.

The chain links TRBV7-8 to TRBJ1-3; TRBD1 matches at 7 bases. The CDR3 runs 17 residues. V shed 1 base and J 0 bases; nucleotides not matched to a gene: 6. The V gene's germline CDR1 is SGHVS and CDR2 FQNEAQ. CDR3 bases: TGTGCCAGCAGCTTAGTCCCCGGGACAGTCTCTGGAAACACCATATATTTT. This gives the protein CASSLVPGTVSGNTIYF.

The chain combines TRBV5-8 with TRBJ2-1; no reliable D call. Trimming removed 4 bases at V and 7 bases at J, with 12 bases between. Germline V gene sequence: CDR1 SGHTS, CDR2 YDEGEE. The CDR3 has 13 amino acids. The CDR3 protein is CASSLLDWNEQFF. The CDR3, as DNA: TGTGCCAGCAGCCTCCTAGACTGGAATGAGCAGTTCTTC.

The chain recombines TRBV12-3 or TRBV12-4 with TRBJ2-3, with D perhaps matching TRBD2 (6 bases). V was pared by 6 bases and J by 2 bases, with 9 bases between. CDR3 length equals 13 residues. CDR3 DNA: TGTGCCAGCAGGGAGGACTACACAGATACGCAGTATTTT. This translates into CASREDYTDTQYF.

The chain employs TRBV6-5 and TRBJ2-7; 8 nucleotides align to TRBD1. Germline CDR1 MNHEY, CDR2 SVGAGI. V lost 0 bases, J lost 8 bases, and 6 bases stayed unmatched. This CDR3 comprises 14 residues. CDR3 loop: CASSYSRTGSQQYF. The CDR3 DNA sequence: TGTGCCAGCAGTTACTCGAGGACAGGGTCGCAGCAGTACTTC.

The chain joins TRBV28 to TRBJ2-7; 9 nucleotides align to TRBD1. Germline values: CDR1 MDHEN, CDR2 SYDVKM. Losses at the gene ends were 10 bases for V and 2 bases for J; bases not matched to a gene: 6. The CDR3 is 13 amino acids. CDR3 protein: CATTGQGTYEQYF. The CDR3 nucleotides read TGTGCCACTACGGGACAGGGAACCTACGAGCAGTACTTC.

The rearrangement joins TRBV7-9 to TRBJ2-5; TRBD2 agrees at 7 bases. The V gene's germline CDR1 is SEHNR and CDR2 FQNEAQ (reference sequence). J gave up 4 bases and V 6 bases, and 5 bases lay outside the gene matches. This CDR3 region has 13 residues. The CDR3 DNA is TGTGCCAGCAGACGAAGCGGGATAGAGACCCAGTACTTC. This encodes CASRRSGIETQYF.

The chain joins TRBV11-3 to TRBJ2-4; D may be TRBD1 (6 bases). This CDR3 is 13 amino acids long. Deletions cut 5 bases from V and 5 bases from J, with 10 bases between. The V gene's germline CDR1 is SGHNT and CDR2 YENEEA. CDR3 sequence: CASSKGHENIQYF. Here the CDR3 DNA reads TGTGCCAGCAGCAAGGGACATGAAAACATTCAGTACTTC. Using reference TRBV11-3 and TRBJ2-4 for the parts outside the CDR3, the full variable domain is EAGVVQSPRYKIIEKKQPVAFWCNPISGHNTLYWYLQNLGQGPELLIRYENEEAVDDSQLPKDRFSAERLKGVDSTLKIQPAELGDSAVYLCASSKGHENIQYFGAGTRLSVL.

The chain employs TRBV11-3 and TRBJ2-7, with D perhaps TRBD2 (6 bases). Germline loops: CDR1 SGHNT, CDR2 YENEEA. The V end lost 3 bases, the J end lost 5 bases, and 11 bases lay between the germline ends. The CDR3 totals 13 residues. In DNA, the CDR3 is TGTGCCAGCAGCTTCGAGGGACTCCACGAGCAGTACTTC. It codes for CASSFEGLHEQYF.

The chain has TRBV11-3 and TRBJ2-7; 7 positions agree with TRBD1. CDR1 and CDR2 (germline): SGHNT, YENEEA. This CDR3 spans 15 amino acids. Trimming cost V 1 base and J 5 bases; bases outside gene matches: 8. The CDR3 loop reads CASSLAPTGFNEQYF. The DNA for the CDR3 is TGTGCCAGCAGCTTAGCCCCGACAGGGTTCAACGAGCAGTACTTC.

The CDR3 region has the DNA TGTGCCACCAGCAGCATCGGGAATTCACCCCTCCACTTT. Translated: CATSSIGNSPLHF. The rearrangement links TRBV15 to TRBJ1-6; D gene ambiguous. The CDR3 consists of 13 residues. V was trimmed by 3 bases and J by 7 bases, leaving 7 bases between them. In germline, CDR1 is LNHNV, CDR2 YYDKDF (reference sequence). The entire variable domain, with the rest obtained from reference TRBV15 and TRBJ1-6, is as follows: DAMVIQNPRYQVTQFGKPVTLSCSQTLNHNVMYWYQQKSSQAPKLLFHYYDKDFNNEADTPDNFQSRRPNTSFCFLDIRSPGLGDTAMYLCATSSIGNSPLHFGNGTRLTVT.

This clone was seen just once. This chain joins TRBV6-5 and TRBJ1-1, with D possibly matching TRBD1 (6 bases). The CDR3 contains 14 residues. Trimming pared 6 bases from V and 0 bases from J, leaving 11 bases between. Germline V gives CDR1 MNHEY, CDR2 SVGAGI. This chain's CDR3 is CASRPWTVNTEAFF. The CDR3, as DNA: TGTGCCAGCAGACCGTGGACAGTGAACACTGAAGCTTTCTTT.

This clone was seen only a few times. This chain joins TRBV9 and TRBJ1-2; 10 positions match TRBD1. V shed 2 bases and J 4 bases; nucleotides not matched to a gene: 5. Germline V gene lookup returns CDR1 SGDLS and CDR2 YYNGEE. The CDR3 spans 15 residues. The CDR3 region has the DNA TGTGCCAGCAGCGTCTGGGGACAGGGGACCTATGGCTACACCTTC. It is translated as CASSVWGQGTYGYTF.

This clone was seen just once. The rearrangement joins TRBV5-1 to TRBJ1-2; TRBD1 is a possible D gene (6 bases). This CDR3 comprises 14 residues. Germline V gene sequence: CDR1 SGHRS, CDR2 YFSETQ. Trimming left V 6 bases short and J 5 bases short, with 17 bases between. The CDR3 DNA sequence: TGCGCCAGCACGTTAATGGGGCAGGGGTATGGCTACACCTTC. Its protein is CASTLMGQGYGYTF.

The J gene is TRBJ2-2, the V gene TRBV7-9; TRBD2 matches at 7 bases. The trim removed 2 bases at V and 3 bases at J, leaving 12 bases unmatched. This CDR3 spans 18 amino acids. CDR1 SEHNR and CDR2 FQNEAQ come from the germline V gene (reference sequence). The CDR3 sequence is CASSLTIRREQDTGELFF. The CDR3 DNA reads TGTGCCAGCAGCTTAACGATTCGGCGGGAGCAGGACACCGGGGAGCTGTTTTTT.

The J gene is TRBJ2-7, the V gene TRBV15; D gene uncertain. The CDR3 consists of 17 residues. Germline CDR1 reads LNHNV; CDR2 reads YYDKDF (reference sequence). With 0 bases removed from V and 0 bases from J, the gap between germline ends came to 15 bases. The CDR3 reads CATSRDYGQESSYEQYF. CDR3 DNA sequence: TGTGCCACCAGCAGAGATTATGGCCAGGAAAGCTCCTACGAGCAGTACTTC.

This sequence joins TRBV6-5 and TRBJ1-4; the D gene is possibly TRBD1 (6 bases). Germline assignment: CDR1 MNHEY and CDR2 SVGAGI. This CDR3 is built from 15 residues. Trimming took 5 bases from V and 3 from J, leaving 13 bases between them. CDR3 sequence: CASSLGGGPNEKLFF. For the CDR3, the DNA is TGTGCCAGCAGTCTGGGGGGGGGCCCTAATGAAAAACTGTTTTTT.

The gene calls are TRBV7-2 and TRBJ1-1; 9 positions agree with TRBD1. V shed 11 bases and J 3 bases; nucleotides not matched to a gene: 7. This CDR3 comprises 13 residues. CDR1 is SGHTA and CDR2 is FQGNSA in the germline V gene. The CDR3 here is CAGTGGEDTEAFF. In nucleotides, the CDR3 is TGTGCCGGTACAGGGGGCGAGGACACTGAAGCTTTCTTT.

The chain couples TRBV4-2 to TRBJ2-5, with D possibly TRBD2 on 5 matching bases. From germline, CDR1 is LGHNA and CDR2 YNFKEQ. CDR3 length: 15 amino acids. Trimming took off 0 bases at V and 5 bases at J, with 13 bases between the two ends. The CDR3 DNA sequence: TGTGCCAGCAGCCAAGAGGCAGCTAGCTGGGAGACCCAGTACTTC. The encoded protein is CASSQEAASWETQYF.

The chain recombines TRBV4-2 with TRBJ2-7; 14 nucleotides line up with TRBD2. This CDR3 has 17 residues. Trimming took 2 bases from V and 3 from J; bases not matched to a gene: 6. Germline V gives CDR1 LGHNA, CDR2 YNFKEQ. In DNA form, the CDR3 reads TGTGCCAGCAGCCAATTGACTAGCGGGAGGGCCAGCTACGAGCAGTACTTC. Translated, it gives CASSQLTSGRASYEQYF.